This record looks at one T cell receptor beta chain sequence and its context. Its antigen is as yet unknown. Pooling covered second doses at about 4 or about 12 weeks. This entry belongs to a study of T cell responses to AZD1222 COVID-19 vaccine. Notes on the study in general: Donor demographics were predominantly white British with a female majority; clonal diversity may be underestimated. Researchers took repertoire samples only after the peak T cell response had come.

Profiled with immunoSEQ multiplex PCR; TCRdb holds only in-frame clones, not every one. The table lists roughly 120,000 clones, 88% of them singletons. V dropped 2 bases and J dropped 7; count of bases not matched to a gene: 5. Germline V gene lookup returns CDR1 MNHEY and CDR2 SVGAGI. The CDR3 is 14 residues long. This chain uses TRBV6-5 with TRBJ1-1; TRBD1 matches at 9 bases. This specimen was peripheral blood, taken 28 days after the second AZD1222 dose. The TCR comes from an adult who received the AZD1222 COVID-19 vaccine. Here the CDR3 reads CASSYAGGQGEAFF. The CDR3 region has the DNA TGTGCCAGCAGTTACGCGGGGGGACAGGGTGAAGCTTTCTTT.